This is a list of T cell receptor beta chains from one sample in a study of cytomegalovirus exposure and HLA in healthy donors. TCRdb's table, derived via immunoSEQ multiplex PCR, lists solely in-frame clones and lacks some. The sample contains over 150,000 clones, around 85% of which appear only once. Sequencing used PBMCs. The receptors originated from a boy under 10 years old in good health and CMV-seronegative. The CDR3 runs from the conserved cysteine through the conserved F or W. A D gene is named only where the DNA matches it firmly. Only part of the rows carry a size: once, few, many, or a class if the clone is expanded.

V	length	D	J	size	DNA	CDR3
TRBV7-9	14	-	TRBJ2-5	-	TGTGCCAGCAGCTTGGCAAGTCCCTCGGAGACCCAGTACTTC	CASSLASPSETQYF
TRBV29-1	14	TRBD1	TRBJ1-5	-	TGCAGCGTAGCCCAGGGGGCGAGCAATCAGCCCCAGCATTTT	CSVAQGASNQPQHF
TRBV4-2	15	TRBD2	TRBJ2-7	-	TGTGCCAGCAGCCAATTGAGCGGGAGGGACTACGAGCAGTACTTC	CASSQLSGRDYEQYF
TRBV7-6	16	TRBD2	TRBJ2-3	-	TGTGCCAGCAGCTTTCTAGCGGGGGGCCCCACAGATACGCAGTATTTT	CASSFLAGGPTDTQYF
TRBV19	15	TRBD2	TRBJ2-1	-	TGTGCCAGTAGTCCCCTAGCGGGAGCCTACAATGAGCAGTTCTTC	CASSPLAGAYNEQFF
TRBV5-1	15	TRBD2	TRBJ2-1	-	TGCGCCAGCAGTCGTCTAGCGGGAGAAAGCAATGAGCAGTTCTTC	CASSRLAGESNEQFF
TRBV30	16	TRBD1	TRBJ2-3	-	TGTGCCTGGAGTGTCGGACAGGGAAATCAGGCAGATACGCAGTATTTT	CAWSVGQGNQADTQYF
TRBV28	14	-	TRBJ2-7	-	TGTGCCAGCCGTTTCAACCTCGGGGACTACGAGCAGTACTTC	CASRFNLGDYEQYF
TRBV28	12	-	TRBJ1-2	-	TGTGCCAGCAGCCAACAGGGCGGTGGCTACACCTTC	CASSQQGGGYTF
TRBV4-1	15	TRBD1	TRBJ1-1	-	TGCGCCAGCAGCCCACACCCAGGGGGCAGGACTGAAGCTTTCTTT	CASSPHPGGRTEAFF
TRBV6-5	15	TRBD1	TRBJ1-5	-	TGTGCCAGCAGGTCGGACAGGGGACTGGGTCAGCCCCAGCATTTT	CASRSDRGLGQPQHF
TRBV19	14	TRBD1	TRBJ2-7	-	TGTGCCAGTAGTCGGACAGGGGGAACCTACGAGCAGTACTTC	CASSRTGGTYEQYF
TRBV28	16	-	TRBJ1-5	once	TGTGCCAGCACCTTCAATACTCAGCGGGGCAATCAGCCCCAGCATTTT	CASTFNTQRGNQPQHF
TRBV10-3	15	TRBD1	TRBJ2-7	-	TGTGCCACCGCTATCGGACAGGTAGGAACCTACGAGCAGTACTTC	CATAIGQVGTYEQYF
TRBV30	14	-	TRBJ2-1	-	TGTGCCTGGAGTCAGGGCCGACGGAACAATGAGCAGTTCTTC	CAWSQGRRNNEQFF
TRBV6-4	14	TRBD1	TRBJ2-1	-	TGTGCCAGCAGTGATGGGACAGGGGGCAATGAGCAGTTCTTC	CASSDGTGGNEQFF
TRBV5-6	16	TRBD2	TRBJ2-5	-	TGTGCCAGCAGCTTGGACCCGGGACTAGCGGAAGAGACCCAGTACTTC	CASSLDPGLAEETQYF
TRBV25-1	14	-	TRBJ1-1	-	TGTGCCAGCAGTGAAGGGGGGTTGAACACTGAAGCTTTCTTT	CASSEGGLNTEAFF
TRBV5-1	15	TRBD1	TRBJ2-7	-	TGCGCCAGCAGCTTGGCCCTAGGGACAGTACGCGAGCAGTACTTC	CASSLALGTVREQYF
TRBV6-5	13	-	TRBJ2-5	-	TGTGCCAGCAGTTACGGACTACAAGAGACCCAGTACTTC	CASSYGLQETQYF
TRBV4-1	14	-	TRBJ1-1	-	TGCGCCAGCAGCCAAGCAGCGGAGGGCACTGAAGCTTTCTTT	CASSQAAEGTEAFF
TRBV19	15	-	TRBJ2-1	-	TGTGCCAGTAGCGATCTACGTACGTCCTACAATGAGCAGTTCTTC	CASSDLRTSYNEQFF
TRBV29-1	13	TRBD2	TRBJ2-7	-	TGCAGCGTTGGGAGCGGGAGTATCTACGAGCAGTACTTC	CSVGSGSIYEQYF
TRBV4-2	17	TRBD2	TRBJ2-7	-	TGTGCCAGCAGCCAAGATCGGCCTAGCGGGTACGTCTACGAGCAGTACTTC	CASSQDRPSGYVYEQYF